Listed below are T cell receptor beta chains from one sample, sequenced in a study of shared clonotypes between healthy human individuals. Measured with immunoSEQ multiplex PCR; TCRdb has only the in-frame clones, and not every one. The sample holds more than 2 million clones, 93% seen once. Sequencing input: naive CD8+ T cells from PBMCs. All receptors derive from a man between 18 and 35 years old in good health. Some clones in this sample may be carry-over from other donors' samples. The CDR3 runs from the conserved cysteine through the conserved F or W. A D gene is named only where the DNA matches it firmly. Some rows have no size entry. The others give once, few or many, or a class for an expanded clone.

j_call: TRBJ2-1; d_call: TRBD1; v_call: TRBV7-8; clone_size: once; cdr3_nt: TGTGCCAGCAGCTTAGTTGTGGGACAGACGAATGAGCAGTTCTTC; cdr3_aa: CASSLVVGQTNEQFF
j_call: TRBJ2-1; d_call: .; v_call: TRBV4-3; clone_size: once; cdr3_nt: TGCGCCAGCAGCCAAGATACGGATCCGTCCTACAATGAGCAGTTCTTC; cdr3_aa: CASSQDTDPSYNEQFF
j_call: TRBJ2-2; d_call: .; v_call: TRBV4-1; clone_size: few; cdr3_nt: TGCGCCAGCAGCCAAGATGCCAACACCGGGGAGCTGTTTTTT; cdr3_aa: CASSQDANTGELFF
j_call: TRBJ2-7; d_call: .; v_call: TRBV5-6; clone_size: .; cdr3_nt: TGTGCCAGCAGCGACCGAGGGACCCACAAAGGGGAGAACGAGCAGTACTTC; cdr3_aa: CASSDRGTHKGENEQYF
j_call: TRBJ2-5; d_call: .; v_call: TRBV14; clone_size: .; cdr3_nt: TGTGCCAGCAGCCAAAGTTCAGGGATGGAGACCCAGTACTTC; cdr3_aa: CASSQSSGMETQYF
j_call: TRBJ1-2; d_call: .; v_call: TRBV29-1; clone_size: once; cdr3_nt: TGCAGCGTTGTTGTAGGGTACTATGGCTACACCTTC; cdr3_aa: CSVVVGYYGYTF
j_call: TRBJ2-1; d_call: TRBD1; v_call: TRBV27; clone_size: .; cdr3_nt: TGTGCCAGCAGCCTTGTCCAGGGGGTCCCCTACAATGAGCAGTTCTTC; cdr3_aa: CASSLVQGVPYNEQFF
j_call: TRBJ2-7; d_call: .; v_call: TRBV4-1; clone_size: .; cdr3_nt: TGCGCCAGCAGCCTCGACTTATCCCTTGGCTACGAGCAGTACTTC; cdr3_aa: CASSLDLSLGYEQYF
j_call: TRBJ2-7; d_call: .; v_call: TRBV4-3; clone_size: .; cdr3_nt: TGCGCCAGCAGCCAAGATTGGGCAGCCTACGAGCAGTACTTC; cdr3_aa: CASSQDWAAYEQYF
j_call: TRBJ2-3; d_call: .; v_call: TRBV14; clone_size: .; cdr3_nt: TGTGCCAGCAGCCCCAGATACACAGATACGCAGTATTTT; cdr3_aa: CASSPRYTDTQYF
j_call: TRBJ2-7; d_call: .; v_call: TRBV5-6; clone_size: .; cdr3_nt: TGTGCCAGCAGCCTAGGGGGTAGCCACGAGCAGTACTTC; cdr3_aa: CASSLGGSHEQYF
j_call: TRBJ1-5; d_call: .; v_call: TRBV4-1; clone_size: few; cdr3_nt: TGCGCCAGCAGCCAAGATCGGCCAGCGAACACCATTCATTTT; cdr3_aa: CASSQDRPANTIHF
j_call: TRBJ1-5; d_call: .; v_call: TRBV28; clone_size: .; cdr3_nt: TGTGCCAGCAGTTTGGCGGGGAGCCTCGGCCAGCCCCAGCATTTT; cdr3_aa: CASSLAGSLGQPQHF
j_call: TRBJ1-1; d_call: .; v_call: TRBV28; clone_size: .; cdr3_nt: TGTGCCAGCAGTTTATTAAAACAGAACACTGAAGCTTTCTTT; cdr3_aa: CASSLLKQNTEAFF
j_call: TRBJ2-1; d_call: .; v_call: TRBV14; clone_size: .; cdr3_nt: TGTGCCAGCAGCGGACGGGACTCCTACAATGAGCAGTTCTTC; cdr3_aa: CASSGRDSYNEQFF
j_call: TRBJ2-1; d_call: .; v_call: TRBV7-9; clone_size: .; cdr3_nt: TGTGCCAGCAGCTCGGGTAAACGGAGAAATGAGCAGTTCTTC; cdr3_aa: CASSSGKRRNEQFF
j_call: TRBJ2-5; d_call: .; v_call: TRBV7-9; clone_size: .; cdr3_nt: TGTGCCAGCAGCTTGGTACTGGGTTTGGAGACCCAGTACTTC; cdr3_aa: CASSLVLGLETQYF
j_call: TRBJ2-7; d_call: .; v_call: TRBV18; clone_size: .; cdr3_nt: TGTGCCAGCTTAACCGGGGATGGGTACGAGCAGTACTTC; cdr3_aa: CASLTGDGYEQYF
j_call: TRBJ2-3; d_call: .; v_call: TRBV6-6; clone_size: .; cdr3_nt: TGTGCCAAAACGGGTACGCAGTATTTT; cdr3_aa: CAKTGTQYF
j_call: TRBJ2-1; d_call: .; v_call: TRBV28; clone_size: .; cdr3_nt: TGTGCCAGCAGTTTCCCCCTAGGAGGGCGGGAAGGGGCCAATGAGCAGTTCTTC; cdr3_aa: CASSFPLGGREGANEQFF
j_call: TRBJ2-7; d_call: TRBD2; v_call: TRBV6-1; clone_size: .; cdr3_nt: TGTGCCAGCAGTGAAGCCCGGACTAGCGGATCCTACGAGCAGTACTTC; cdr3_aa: CASSEARTSGSYEQYF
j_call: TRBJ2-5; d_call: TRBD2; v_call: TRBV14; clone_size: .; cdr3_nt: TGTGCCAGCAGCCAACCGACTCTGTTAGCGGGAGACCTGAAAGAGACCCAGTACTTC; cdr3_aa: CASSQPTLLAGDLKETQYF
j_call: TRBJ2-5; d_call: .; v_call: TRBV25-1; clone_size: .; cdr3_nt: TGTGCCAGCAGTGAATACGGGGCCCCTGAAGAGACCCAGTACTTC; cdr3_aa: CASSEYGAPEETQYF
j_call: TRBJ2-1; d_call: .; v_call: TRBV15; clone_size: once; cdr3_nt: TGTGCCACCAGCAGAGATAGGAGCGGGCAGTTCTTC; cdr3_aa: CATSRDRSGQFF
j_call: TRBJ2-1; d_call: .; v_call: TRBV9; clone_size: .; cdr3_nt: TGTGCCAGCAGCGTAGGTTTAGGGGCGATTACTGCCTACAATGAGCAGTTCTTC; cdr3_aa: CASSVGLGAITAYNEQFF
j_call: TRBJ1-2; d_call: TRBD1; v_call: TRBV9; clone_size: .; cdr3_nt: TGTGCCAGCAGAGGCAACCCAGGGGGAGGCTACACCTTC; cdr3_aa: CASRGNPGGGYTF
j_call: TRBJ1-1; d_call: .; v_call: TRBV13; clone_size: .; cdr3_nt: TGTGCCAGCAGCCCCCGGGGACACCTGAACACTGAAGCTTTCTTT; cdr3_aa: CASSPRGHLNTEAFF
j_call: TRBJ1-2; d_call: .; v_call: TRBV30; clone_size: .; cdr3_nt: TGTGCCTGGAGAAACAACTATGGCTACACCTTC; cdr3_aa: CAWRNNYGYTF
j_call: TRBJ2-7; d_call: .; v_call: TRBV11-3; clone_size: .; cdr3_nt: TGTGCCAGCAGCCCCCGGGGGGACAGCAACGAGCAGTACTTC; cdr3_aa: CASSPRGDSNEQYF
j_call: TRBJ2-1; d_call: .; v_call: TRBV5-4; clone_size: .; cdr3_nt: TGTGCCAGCAGCCTAAGACGTGGCTCCTACAATGAGCAGTTCTTC; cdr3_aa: CASSLRRGSYNEQFF
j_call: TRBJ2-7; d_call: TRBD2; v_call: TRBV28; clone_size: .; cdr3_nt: TGTGCCAGCAGTTTAACCCTGGGGGAGGGCCAGAGGGGCGAGCAGTACTTC; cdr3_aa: CASSLTLGEGQRGEQYF
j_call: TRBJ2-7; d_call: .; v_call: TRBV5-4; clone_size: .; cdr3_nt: TGTGCCAGCAGCTCGGCTCCAGCGAAAGCCTACGAGCAGTACTTC; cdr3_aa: CASSSAPAKAYEQYF
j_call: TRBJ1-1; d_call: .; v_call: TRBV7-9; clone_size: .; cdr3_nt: TGTGCCAGCAGCTTTGGGAGGGCTGAAGCTTTCTTT; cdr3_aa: CASSFGRAEAFF
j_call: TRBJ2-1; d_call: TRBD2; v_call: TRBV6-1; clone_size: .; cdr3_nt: TGTGCCAGCAGGACGACTAGCTTCCCCGGGAATGAGCAGTTCTTC; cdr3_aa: CASRTTSFPGNEQFF
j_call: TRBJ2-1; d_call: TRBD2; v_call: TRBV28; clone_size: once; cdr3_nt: TGTGCCAGCATCTGGACTAGCGGGAGCAATGAGCAGTTCTTC; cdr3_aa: CASIWTSGSNEQFF
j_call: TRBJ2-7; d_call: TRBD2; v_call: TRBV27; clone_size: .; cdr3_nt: TGTGCCAGCAGTTCAGGACTAGCGGGAGACGAGCAGTACTTC; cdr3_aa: CASSSGLAGDEQYF